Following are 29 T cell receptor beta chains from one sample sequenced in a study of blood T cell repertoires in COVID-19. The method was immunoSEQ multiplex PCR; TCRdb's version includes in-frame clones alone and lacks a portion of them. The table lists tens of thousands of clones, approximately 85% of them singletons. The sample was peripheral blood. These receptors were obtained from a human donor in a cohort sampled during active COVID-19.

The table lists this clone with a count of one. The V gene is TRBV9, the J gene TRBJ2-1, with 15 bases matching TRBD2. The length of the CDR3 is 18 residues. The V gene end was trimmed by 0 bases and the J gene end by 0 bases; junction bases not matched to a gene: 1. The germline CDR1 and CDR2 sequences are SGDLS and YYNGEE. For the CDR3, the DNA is TGTGCCAGCAGCGTAGGGGGACTAGCGGGAGGCTCCTACAATGAGCAGTTCTTC. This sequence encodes CASSVGGLAGGSYNEQFF.

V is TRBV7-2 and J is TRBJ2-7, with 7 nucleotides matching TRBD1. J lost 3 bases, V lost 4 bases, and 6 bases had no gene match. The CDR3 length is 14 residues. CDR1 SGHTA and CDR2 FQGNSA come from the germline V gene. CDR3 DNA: TGTGCCAGCAGCTCACAGACAGGGTTCTACGAGCAGTACTTC. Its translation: CASSSQTGFYEQYF.

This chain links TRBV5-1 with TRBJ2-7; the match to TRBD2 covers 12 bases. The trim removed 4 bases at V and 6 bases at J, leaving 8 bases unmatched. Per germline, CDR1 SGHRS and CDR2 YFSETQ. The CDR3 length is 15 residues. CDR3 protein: CASSPPSGGALEQYF. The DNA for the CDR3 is TGCGCCAGCAGCCCACCTAGCGGGGGGGCCCTCGAGCAGTACTTC.

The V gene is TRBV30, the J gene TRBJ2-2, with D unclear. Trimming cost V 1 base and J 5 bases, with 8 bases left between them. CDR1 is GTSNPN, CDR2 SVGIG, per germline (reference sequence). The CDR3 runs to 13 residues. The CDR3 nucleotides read TGTGCCTGGAGTGGACTTATGACCGGGGAGCTGTTTTTT. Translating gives CAWSGLMTGELFF.

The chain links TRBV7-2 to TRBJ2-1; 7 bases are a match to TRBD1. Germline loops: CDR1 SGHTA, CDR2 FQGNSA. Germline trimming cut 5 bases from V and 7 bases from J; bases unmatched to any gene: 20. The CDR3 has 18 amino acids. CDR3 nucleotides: TGTGCCAGCAGCCCATTCCGGTCCCCTCCGACAGGGAAAAATGAGCAGTTCTTC. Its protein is CASSPFRSPPTGKNEQFF.

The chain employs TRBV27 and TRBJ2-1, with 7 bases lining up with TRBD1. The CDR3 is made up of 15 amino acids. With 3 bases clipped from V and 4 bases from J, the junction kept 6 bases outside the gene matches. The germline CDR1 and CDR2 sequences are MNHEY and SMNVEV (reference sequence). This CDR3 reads CASSFSTGAYNEQFF. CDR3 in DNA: TGTGCCAGCAGTTTTAGTACAGGGGCTTACAATGAGCAGTTCTTC.

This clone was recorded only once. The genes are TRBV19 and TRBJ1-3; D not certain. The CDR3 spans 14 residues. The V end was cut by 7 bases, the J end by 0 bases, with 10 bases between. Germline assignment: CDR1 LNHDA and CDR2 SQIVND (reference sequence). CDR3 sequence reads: CASTSWASGNTIYF. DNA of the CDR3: TGTGCCAGTACTTCCTGGGCCTCTGGAAACACCATATATTTT. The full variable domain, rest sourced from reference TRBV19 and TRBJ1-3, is DGGITQSPKYLFRKEGQNVTLSCEQNLNHDAMYWYRQDPGQGLRLIYYSQIVNDFQKGDIAEGYSVSREKKESFPLTVTSAQKNPTAFYLCASTSWASGNTIYFGEGSWLTVV.

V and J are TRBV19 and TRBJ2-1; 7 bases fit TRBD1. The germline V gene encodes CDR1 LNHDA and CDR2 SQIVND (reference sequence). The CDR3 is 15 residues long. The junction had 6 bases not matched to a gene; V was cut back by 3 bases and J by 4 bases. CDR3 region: CASSISGQPYNEQFF. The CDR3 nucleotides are TGTGCCAGTAGTATTTCGGGACAGCCGTACAATGAGCAGTTCTTC.

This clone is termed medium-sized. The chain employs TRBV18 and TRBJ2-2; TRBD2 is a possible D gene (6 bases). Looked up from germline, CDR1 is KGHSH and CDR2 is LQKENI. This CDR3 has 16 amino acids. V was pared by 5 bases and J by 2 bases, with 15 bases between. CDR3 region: CASSGDGSSNTGELFF. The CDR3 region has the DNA TGTGCCAGCTCAGGGGACGGGAGTTCAAACACCGGGGAGCTGTTTTTT.

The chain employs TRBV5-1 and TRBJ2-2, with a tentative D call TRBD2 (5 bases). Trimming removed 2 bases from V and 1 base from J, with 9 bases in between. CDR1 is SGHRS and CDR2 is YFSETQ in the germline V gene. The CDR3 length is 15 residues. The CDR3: CASSFAGLNTGELFF. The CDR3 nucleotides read TGCGCCAGCAGCTTTGCGGGCCTGAACACCGGGGAGCTGTTTTTT.

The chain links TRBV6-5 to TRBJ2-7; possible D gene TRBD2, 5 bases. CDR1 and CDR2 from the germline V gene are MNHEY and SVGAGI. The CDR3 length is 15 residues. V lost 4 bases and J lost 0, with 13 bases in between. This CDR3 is CASSSSWGASYEQYF. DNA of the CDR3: TGTGCCAGCAGTTCGTCTTGGGGAGCCTCCTACGAGCAGTACTTC.

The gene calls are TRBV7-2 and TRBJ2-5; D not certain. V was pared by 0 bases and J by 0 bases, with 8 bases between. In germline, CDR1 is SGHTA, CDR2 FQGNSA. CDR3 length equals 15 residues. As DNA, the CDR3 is TGTGCCAGCAGCTTAGCTGTTGCGTACCAAGAGACCCAGTACTTC. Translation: CASSLAVAYQETQYF.

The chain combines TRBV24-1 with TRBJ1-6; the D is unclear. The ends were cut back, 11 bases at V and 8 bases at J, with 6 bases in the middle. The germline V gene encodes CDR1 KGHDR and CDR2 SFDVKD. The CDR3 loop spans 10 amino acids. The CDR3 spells CANEDSPLHF. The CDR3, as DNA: TGTGCCAATGAGGATTCACCCCTCCACTTT.

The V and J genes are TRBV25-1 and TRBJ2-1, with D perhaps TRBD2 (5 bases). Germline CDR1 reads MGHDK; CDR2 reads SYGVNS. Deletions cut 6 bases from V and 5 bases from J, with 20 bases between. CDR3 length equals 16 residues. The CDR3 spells CASSPLAEESNNEQFF. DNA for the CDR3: TGTGCCAGCAGCCCCCTTGCGGAGGAATCAAACAATGAGCAGTTCTTC.

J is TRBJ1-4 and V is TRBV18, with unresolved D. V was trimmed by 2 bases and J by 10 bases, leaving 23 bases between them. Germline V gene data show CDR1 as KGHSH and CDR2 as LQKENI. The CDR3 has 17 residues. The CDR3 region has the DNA TGTGCCAGCTCACCAGCACCCCCACGAGGGATAACGGGAAAACTGTTTTTT. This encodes CASSPAPPRGITGKLFF.

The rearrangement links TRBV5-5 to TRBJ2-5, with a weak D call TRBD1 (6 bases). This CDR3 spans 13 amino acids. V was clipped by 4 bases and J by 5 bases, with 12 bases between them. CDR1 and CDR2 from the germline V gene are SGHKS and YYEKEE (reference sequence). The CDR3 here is CASSEGEWETQYF. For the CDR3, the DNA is TGTGCCAGCAGCGAGGGGGAGTGGGAGACCCAGTACTTC.

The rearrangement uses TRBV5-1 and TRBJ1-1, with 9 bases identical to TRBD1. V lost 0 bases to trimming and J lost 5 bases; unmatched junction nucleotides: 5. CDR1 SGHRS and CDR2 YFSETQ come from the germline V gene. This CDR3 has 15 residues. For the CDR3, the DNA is TGCGCCAGCAGCTTGGGGGGACAGGGAGGTACTGAAGCTTTCTTT. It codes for CASSLGGQGGTEAFF.

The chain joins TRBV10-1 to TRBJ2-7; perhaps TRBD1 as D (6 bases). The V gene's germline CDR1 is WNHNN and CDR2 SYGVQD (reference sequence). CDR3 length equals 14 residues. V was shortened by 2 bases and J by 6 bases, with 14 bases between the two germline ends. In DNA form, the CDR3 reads TGCGCCAGCAGTGAGAGGGCAGGGGCTGGCGAGCAGTACTTC. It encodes CASSERAGAGEQYF.

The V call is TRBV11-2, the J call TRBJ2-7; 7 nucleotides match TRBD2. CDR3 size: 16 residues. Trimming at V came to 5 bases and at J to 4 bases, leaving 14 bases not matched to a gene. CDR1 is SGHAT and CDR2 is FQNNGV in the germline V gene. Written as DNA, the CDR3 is TGTGCCAGCAGCCCCAGCCGAGGGCTAGCGGTTTACGAGCAGTACTTC. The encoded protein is CASSPSRGLAVYEQYF.

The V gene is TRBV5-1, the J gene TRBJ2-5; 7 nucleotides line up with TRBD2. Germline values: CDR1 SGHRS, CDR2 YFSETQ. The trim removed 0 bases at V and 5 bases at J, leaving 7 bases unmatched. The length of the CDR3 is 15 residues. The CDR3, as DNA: TGCGCCAGCAGCTTGGTTGCGGGAGAGTTGGAGACCCAGTACTTC. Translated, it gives CASSLVAGELETQYF.

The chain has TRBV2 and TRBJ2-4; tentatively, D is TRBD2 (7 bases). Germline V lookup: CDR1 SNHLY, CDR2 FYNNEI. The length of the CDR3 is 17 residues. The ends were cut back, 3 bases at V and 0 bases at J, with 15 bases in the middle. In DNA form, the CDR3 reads TGTGCCAGCAGTGAGGGGGGGCGGAGGGGAGCCAAAAACATTCAGTACTTC. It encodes CASSEGGRRGAKNIQYF.

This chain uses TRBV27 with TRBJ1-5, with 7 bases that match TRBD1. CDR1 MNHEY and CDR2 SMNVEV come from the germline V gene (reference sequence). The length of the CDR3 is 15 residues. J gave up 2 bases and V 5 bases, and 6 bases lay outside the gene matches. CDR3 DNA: TGTGCCAGCAGTCCACCCGGGACAGGCAATCAGCCCCAGCATTTT. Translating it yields CASSPPGTGNQPQHF.

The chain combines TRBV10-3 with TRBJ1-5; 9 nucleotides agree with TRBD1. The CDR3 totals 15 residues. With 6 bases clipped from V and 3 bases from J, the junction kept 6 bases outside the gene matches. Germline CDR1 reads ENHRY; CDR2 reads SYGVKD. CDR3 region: CAIRGGQGDNQPQHF. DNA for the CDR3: TGTGCCATCAGGGGGGGACAGGGTGACAATCAGCCCCAGCATTTT.

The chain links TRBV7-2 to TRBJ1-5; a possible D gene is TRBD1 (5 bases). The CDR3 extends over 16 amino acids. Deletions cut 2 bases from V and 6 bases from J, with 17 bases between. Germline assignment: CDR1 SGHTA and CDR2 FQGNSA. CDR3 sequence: CASSLSSGRDFQPQHF. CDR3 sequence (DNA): TGTGCCAGCAGCTTATCGTCCGGCAGGGATTTTCAGCCCCAGCATTTT.

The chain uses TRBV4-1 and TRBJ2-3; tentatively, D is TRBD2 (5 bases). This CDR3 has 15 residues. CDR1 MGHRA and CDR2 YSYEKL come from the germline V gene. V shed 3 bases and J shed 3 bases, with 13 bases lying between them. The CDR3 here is CASSQQEAQTDTQYF. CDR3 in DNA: TGCGCCAGCAGCCAGCAGGAGGCTCAAACAGATACGCAGTATTTT.

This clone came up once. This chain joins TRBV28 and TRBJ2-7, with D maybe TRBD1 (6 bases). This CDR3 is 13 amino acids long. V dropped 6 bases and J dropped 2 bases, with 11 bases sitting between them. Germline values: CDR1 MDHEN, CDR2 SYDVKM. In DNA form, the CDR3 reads TGTGCCAGCAGATACTCAGGGGCCTACGAGCAGTACTTC. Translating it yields CASRYSGAYEQYF.

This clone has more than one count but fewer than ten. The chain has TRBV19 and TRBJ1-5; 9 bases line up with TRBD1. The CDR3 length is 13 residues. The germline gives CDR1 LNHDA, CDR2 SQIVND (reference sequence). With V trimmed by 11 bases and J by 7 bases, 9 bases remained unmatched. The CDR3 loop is CASCDRGIQPQHF. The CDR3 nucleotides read TGTGCCTCCTGCGACAGGGGGATACAGCCCCAGCATTTT. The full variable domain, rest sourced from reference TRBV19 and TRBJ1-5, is DGGITQSPKYLFRKEGQNVTLSCEQNLNHDAMYWYRQDPGQGLRLIYYSQIVNDFQKGDIAEGYSVSREKKESFPLTVTSAQKNPTAFYLCASCDRGIQPQHFGDGTRLSIL.

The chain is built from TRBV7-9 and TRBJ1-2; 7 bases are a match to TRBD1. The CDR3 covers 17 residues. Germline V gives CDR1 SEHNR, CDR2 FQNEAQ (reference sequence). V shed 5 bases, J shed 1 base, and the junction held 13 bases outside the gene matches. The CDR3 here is CASSPPRGQGVNYGYTF. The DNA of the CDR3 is TGTGCCAGCAGCCCCCCTCGGGGGCAGGGGGTTAACTATGGCTACACCTTC.

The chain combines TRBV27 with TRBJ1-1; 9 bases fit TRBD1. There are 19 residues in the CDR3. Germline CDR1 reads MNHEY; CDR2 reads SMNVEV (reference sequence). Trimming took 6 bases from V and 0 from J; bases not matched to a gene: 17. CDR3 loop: CASRPTTGQGPGMNTEAFF. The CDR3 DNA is TGTGCCAGCAGACCTACGACAGGACAGGGGCCCGGGATGAACACTGAAGCTTTCTTT.